The clone carrying this T cell receptor (beta chain) appeared a few times. Its antigen is as yet unknown. Diagnosis of hyperthyroidism was new in patients aged 18 to 65, and its duration was under 2 months. Progressors' blood was drawn at hyperthyroidism diagnosis, before ophthalmopathy symptoms. PBMCs came from more than 8.5 ml fresh peripheral blood. TCR beta CDR3 regions were amplified from RNA transcripts. A first-round RT-PCR of the TCR CDR3 used the HTBI primer set. TCRdb passed the multiplex PCR reads through MiXCR, listing each CDR3 protein once. The table shows about 380,000 distinct CDR3 sequences, with about 14% occurring only once. The CDR3 covers 18 residues. Per the germline V gene, CDR1 is LNHDA and CDR2 is SQIVND (reference sequence). Trimming cost V 6 bases and J 2 bases; bases outside gene matches: 16. The data are from a study of T cells in Graves' hyperthyroidism and ophthalmopathy. General study results and limits: Stable hyperthyroidism was told apart from ophthalmopathy by a model built on 13 V-J features.

This receptor was identified in a man aged 30-40 years with Graves' hyperthyroidism that later progressed to Graves' ophthalmopathy. The chain is built from TRBV19 and TRBJ2-3, with 8 bases fitting TRBD1. The sequencing sample was made of blood. DNA of the CDR3: TGTGCCAGTAGACCGGCTGGGTCCAGGGGGCAACACACAGATACGCAGTATTTT. This gives the protein CASRPAGSRGQHTDTQYF.